This TCR beta chain was retrieved from a study of blood T cell repertoires in COVID-19. Overall study context: PBMCs, B-cell-depleted T cells, or T cells provided the cDNA or gDNA that made up the material.

Original processing methods: Reference gene primers were amplified, and this amplification served to estimate nucleated cell counts. TCRdb keeps only in-frame clones here, not all; method: immunoSEQ multiplex PCR. V and J calls and clone size are as listed in that table; D and trimming were resolved from the DNA. This table has roughly 190,000 clones, under 90% appearing once. The sample holds a few counts of this clone. Germline CDR1 LNHDA, CDR2 SQIVND (reference sequence). CDR3 length: 14 residues. V gave up 4 bases and J gave up 5 bases, with 12 bases separating them. Seattle patients were enrolled while actively infected and followed longitudinally.

The sample consisted of peripheral blood. The clonotype comes from a woman in her 70s with COVID-19, enrolled during active disease. The chain joins TRBV19 to TRBJ1-5, with a tentative D call TRBD1 (6 bases). The DNA for the CDR3 is TGTGCCAGTAGTAAGGGGGTTAACTATCAGCCCCAGCATTTT. It translates to CASSKGVNYQPQHF.